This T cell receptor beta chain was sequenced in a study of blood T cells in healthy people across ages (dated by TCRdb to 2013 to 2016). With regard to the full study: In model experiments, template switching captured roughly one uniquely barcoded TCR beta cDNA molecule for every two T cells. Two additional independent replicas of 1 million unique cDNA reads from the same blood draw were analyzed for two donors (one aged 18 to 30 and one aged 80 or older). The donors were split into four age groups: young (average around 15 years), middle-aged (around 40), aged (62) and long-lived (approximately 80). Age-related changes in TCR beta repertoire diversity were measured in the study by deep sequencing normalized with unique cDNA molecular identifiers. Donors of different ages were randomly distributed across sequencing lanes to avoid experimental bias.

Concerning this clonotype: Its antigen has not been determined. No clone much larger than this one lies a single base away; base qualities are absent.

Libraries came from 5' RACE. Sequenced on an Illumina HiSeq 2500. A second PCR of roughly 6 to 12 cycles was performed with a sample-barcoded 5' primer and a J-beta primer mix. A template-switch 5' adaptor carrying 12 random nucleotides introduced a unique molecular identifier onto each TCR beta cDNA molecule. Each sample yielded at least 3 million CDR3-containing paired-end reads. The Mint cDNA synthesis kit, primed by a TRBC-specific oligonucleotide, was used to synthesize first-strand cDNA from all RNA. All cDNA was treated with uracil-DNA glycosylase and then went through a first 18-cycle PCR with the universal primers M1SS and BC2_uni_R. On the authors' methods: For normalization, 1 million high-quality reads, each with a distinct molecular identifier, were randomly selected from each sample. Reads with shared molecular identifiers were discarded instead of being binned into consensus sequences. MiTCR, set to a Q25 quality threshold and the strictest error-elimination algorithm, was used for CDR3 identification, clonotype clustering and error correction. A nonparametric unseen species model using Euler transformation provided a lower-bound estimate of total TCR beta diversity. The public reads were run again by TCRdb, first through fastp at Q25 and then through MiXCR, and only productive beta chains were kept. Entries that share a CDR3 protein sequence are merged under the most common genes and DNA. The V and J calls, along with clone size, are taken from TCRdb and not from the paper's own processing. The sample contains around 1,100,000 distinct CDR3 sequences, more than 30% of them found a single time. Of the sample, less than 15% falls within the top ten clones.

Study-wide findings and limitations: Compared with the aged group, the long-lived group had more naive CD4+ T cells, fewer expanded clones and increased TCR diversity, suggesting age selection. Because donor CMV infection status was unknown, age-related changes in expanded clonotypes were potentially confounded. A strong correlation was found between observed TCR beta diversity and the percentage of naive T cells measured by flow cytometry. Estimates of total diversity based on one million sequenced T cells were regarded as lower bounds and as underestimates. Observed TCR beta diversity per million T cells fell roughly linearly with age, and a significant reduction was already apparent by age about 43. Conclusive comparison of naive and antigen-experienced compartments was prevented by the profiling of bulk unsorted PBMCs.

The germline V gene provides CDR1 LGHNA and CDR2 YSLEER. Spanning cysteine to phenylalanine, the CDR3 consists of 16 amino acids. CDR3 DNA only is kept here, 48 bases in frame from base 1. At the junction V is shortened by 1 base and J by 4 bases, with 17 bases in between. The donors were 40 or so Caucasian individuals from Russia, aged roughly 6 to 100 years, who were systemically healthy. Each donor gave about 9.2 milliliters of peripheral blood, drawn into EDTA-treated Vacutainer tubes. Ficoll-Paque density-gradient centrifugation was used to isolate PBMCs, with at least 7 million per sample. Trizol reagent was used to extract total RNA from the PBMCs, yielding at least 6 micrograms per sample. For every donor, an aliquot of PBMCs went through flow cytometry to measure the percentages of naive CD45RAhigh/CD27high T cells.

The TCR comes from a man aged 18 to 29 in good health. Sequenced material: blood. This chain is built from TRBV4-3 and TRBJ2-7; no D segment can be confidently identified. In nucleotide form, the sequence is TGCGCCAGCAGCCAAGGACGGAGCCCTCATGTGTACGAGCAGTACTTC. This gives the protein CASSQGRSPHVYEQYF.